This T cell receptor (beta chain) originates from a study of cytomegalovirus exposure and HLA in healthy donors. Concerning this clone itself: Its target is not known.

With 60 Vbeta and 13 Jbeta primers, the PCR was carried out. Sequenced by immunoSEQ multiplex PCR; TCRdb stores in-frame clones only, minus some. This table holds under 150,000 clones, around 9% found once. Study-wide findings and caveats: It was reportedly the case that the classifier diagnosed cytomegalovirus status with high specificity and sensitivity. Analyses of presence/absence relied on an assumption of roughly uniform sequencing depth across donors. Certain sequence variants were highly shared and formed a cluster, and this cluster was likely a sequencing artifact. Later analysis placed DRB1 highest and HLA-C lowest in TCR association rates, which differed by HLA locus.

The sequenced sample consisted of PBMCs. This TCR came from a woman aged 40 to 50 in good health and CMV-seropositive.

DNA for the CDR3: TGTGCCAGCAGCTTACAGGCAGGGACTAGAGATGAGCAGTTCTTC. It is translated as CASSLQAGTRDEQFF. The gene calls are TRBV7-3 and TRBJ2-1; 8 bases map to TRBD2. Trimming took 2 bases from V and 8 from J; bases not matched to a gene: 8. Germline V gives CDR1 SGHTA, CDR2 FQGTGA. This CDR3 is 15 amino acids long.